This T cell receptor (beta chain) originates from a study of cytomegalovirus exposure and HLA in healthy donors. Whole-study results and caveats: Most TCR sequences proved rare, with some public TCRs found in many donors. Being productive about 90% or about 30% of the time was typical of most TCR beta V segments in an earlier analysis.

A note on this clone: Its antigen is still unknown.

PCR was performed using 60 Vbeta and 13 Jbeta primers. TCRdb's table, derived via immunoSEQ multiplex PCR, lists solely in-frame clones and lacks some. The table shows over 150,000 clones, with less than 85% occurring only once. The specimen was PBMCs. This TCR was sampled from a man aged 18 to 29 in good health and CMV-seronegative.

CDR3 loop: CASSPSLGLQSYNEQFF. The CDR3 bases are TGTGCCAGCAGCCCGTCATTGGGACTACAATCCTACAATGAGCAGTTCTTC. This chain connects TRBV27 to TRBJ2-1, with 7 bases aligning to TRBD2. CDR3 length: 17 residues. Unmatched junction bases numbered 12, after V lost 6 bases and J lost 1 base. Germline CDR1 and CDR2: MNHEY and SMNVEV (reference sequence).